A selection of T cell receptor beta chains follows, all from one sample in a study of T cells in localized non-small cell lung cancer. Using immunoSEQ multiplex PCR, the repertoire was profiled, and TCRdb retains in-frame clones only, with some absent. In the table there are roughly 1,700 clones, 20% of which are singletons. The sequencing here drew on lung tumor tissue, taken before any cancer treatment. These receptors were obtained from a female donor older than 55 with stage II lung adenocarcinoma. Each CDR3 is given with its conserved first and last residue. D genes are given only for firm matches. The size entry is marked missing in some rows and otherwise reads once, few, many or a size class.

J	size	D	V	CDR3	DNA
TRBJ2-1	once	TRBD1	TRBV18	CASSLGQGSYNEQFF	TGTGCCAGCTCACTGGGACAGGGTTCCTACAATGAGCAGTTCTTC
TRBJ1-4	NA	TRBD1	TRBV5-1	CASSFSGTGGEKLFF	TGCGCCAGCAGCTTTTCCGGGACAGGGGGTGAAAAACTGTTTTTT
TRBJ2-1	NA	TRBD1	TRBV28	CASGTGQPYNEQFF	TGTGCCAGCGGTACGGGACAGCCCTACAATGAGCAGTTCTTC
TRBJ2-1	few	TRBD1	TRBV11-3	CASSTPTGGNNEQFF	TGTGCCAGCAGCACCCCGACAGGGGGGAACAATGAGCAGTTCTTC
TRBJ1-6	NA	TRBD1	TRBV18	CASRGQGGSPLHF	TGTGCCAGCCGAGGACAGGGGGGCTCACCCCTCCACTTT
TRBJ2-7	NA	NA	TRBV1	CASSQPGSYEQYF	TGCGCCAGCAGCCAACCGGGCTCCTACGAGCAGTACTTC
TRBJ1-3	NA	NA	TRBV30	CAGNSGNTIYF	TGTGCCGGCAATTCTGGAAACACCATATATTTT
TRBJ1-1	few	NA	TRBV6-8	CASTQGLFRTEAFF	TGTGCCAGCACCCAAGGACTTTTTAGGACTGAAGCTTTCTTT
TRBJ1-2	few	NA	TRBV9	CASKSTTYGYTF	TGTGCCAGCAAGTCCACTACGTATGGCTACACCTTC
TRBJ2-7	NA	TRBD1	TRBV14	CASSRLDRAGYEQYF	TGTGCCAGCAGCCGGCTGGACAGGGCAGGCTACGAGCAGTACTTC
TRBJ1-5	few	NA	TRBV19	CASTPGRGSNQPQHF	TGTGCCAGTACCCCAGGAAGGGGGAGCAATCAGCCCCAGCATTTT
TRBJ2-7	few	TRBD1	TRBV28	CASSRGGQAFYEQYF	TGTGCCAGCAGCCGTGGGGGACAGGCGTTCTACGAGCAGTACTTC
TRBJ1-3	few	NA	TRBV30	CAWQVSFSGNTIYF	TGTGCCTGGCAAGTGTCGTTCTCTGGAAACACCATATATTTT
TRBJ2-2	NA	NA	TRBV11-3	CASSLEGGLIRPRELFF	TGTGCCAGCAGCTTGGAGGGGGGGCTGATAAGACCCCGGGAGCTGTTTTTT
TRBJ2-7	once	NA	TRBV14	CASSQEWAAESASNYEQYF	TGTGCCAGCAGCCAAGAATGGGCTGCGGAAAGCGCAAGTAACTACGAGCAGTACTTC
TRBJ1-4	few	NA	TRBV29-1	CSVEDLPATNEKLFF	TGCAGCGTTGAAGATCTTCCAGCAACTAATGAAAAACTGTTTTTT